Each of the 3 T cell receptor beta chains below was sequenced from the same sample in a study of blood T cells in healthy people across ages. Alongside a J-beta primer mix, a sample-barcoded 5' primer served in a second PCR lasting roughly 7 to 12 cycles. TCRdb processed the 5' RACE reads anew with MiXCR; each CDR3 protein has one entry. The data show approximately 790,000 distinct CDR3 sequences, roughly 60% seen once. The sample comprised blood. Receptors were obtained from a man aged 25 to 45 in good health.

This clonotype turned up a few times. The rearrangement uses TRBV6-5 and TRBJ2-1; 7 nucleotides agree with TRBD2. In germline, CDR1 is MNHEY, CDR2 SVGAGI. The CDR3 has 12 amino acids. Trimming at V came to 6 bases and at J to 10 bases, leaving 6 bases not matched to a gene. The DNA of the CDR3 is TGTGCCAGCAGCAAGCCGCGGGGGGAGCAGTTCTTC. Translation: CASSKPRGEQFF.

CDR3 residues: CASSQTWRGLHEQYF. In nucleotides, the CDR3 is TGTGCCAGCAGCCAAACGTGGCGGGGGCTCCACGAGCAGTACTTC. V is TRBV7-6 and J is TRBJ2-7, with a tentative D call TRBD2 (7 bases). This CDR3 is built from 15 residues. Germline V gives CDR1 SGHVS, CDR2 FNYEAQ. Between the trimmed V and J ends, which lost 5 bases and 5 bases, there was a span of 19 bases.

The chain couples TRBV7-3 to TRBJ1-1; 7 bases align to TRBD1. Germline V gene sequence: CDR1 SGHTA, CDR2 FQGTGA. The J segment lost 2 bases and the V segment lost 8 bases, leaving 5 bases of the junction unmatched. The CDR3 is 13 residues long. The CDR3 DNA follows: TGTGCCAGCGGTCGACAGGGAAACACTGAAGCTTTCTTT. This gives the protein CASGRQGNTEAFF.